Presented here are 7 T cell receptor beta chains from one specimen sequenced in a study of molecular identifiers for immune sequencing clone quantification. TCRdb ran MiXCR on the PCR reads and lists one entry per CDR3 protein. The data contain about 640,000 distinct CDR3 sequences, 15% to 20% of them singletons. The sample comprised naive CD8+ T cells from blood, with Jurkat cell RNA spiked in. The subset was: FACS-sorted CD8+CD4-CCR7+CD45RA+ naive T cells. These TCRs come from a human donor in good health. Some libraries in this study had Jurkat cell RNA spiked in.

Remarks on this clonotype: A single base separates this from a much larger clone, so it may be a read error. The chain carries TRBV27 and TRBJ1-1; 7 positions agree with TRBD1. The CDR3 has 15 residues. The germline gives CDR1 MNHEY, CDR2 SMNVEV (reference sequence). The CDR3 loop is CASSLSPTGDTEALF. DNA of the CDR3: TGTGCCAGCAGTTTATCCCCAACAGGGGACACTGAAGCTCTCTTT.

With regard to this clonotype: This sequence may be a read error, since a much larger clone differs from it by one base. The V call is TRBV6-5, the J call TRBJ2-5, with 7 bases that match TRBD2. Per germline, CDR1 MNHEY and CDR2 SVGAGI. Germline trimming cut 4 bases from V and 2 bases from J; bases unmatched to any gene: 10. This CDR3 has 16 residues. The CDR3 spells CASSSGLVGTQETQYF. As DNA, the CDR3 is TGTGCCAGCAGTTCCGGACTAGTGGGGACGCAAGAGACCCAGTACTTC.

This clonotype was counted many times. The chain is built from TRBV4-3 and TRBJ2-3; 8 bases line up with TRBD2. The CDR3 spans 17 residues. The germline V gene has CDR1 LGHNA and CDR2 YSLEER. V trimming: 0 bases; J trimming: 2 bases; junction bases outside the gene matches: 7. The CDR3 nucleotides are TGCGCCAGCAGCCAAGATTCCACTAGCGGCTTCACAGATACGCAGTATTTT. Translated: CASSQDSTSGFTDTQYF.

This clonotype was counted at least ten times. The chain uses TRBV7-7 and TRBJ2-2; tentatively, D is TRBD2 (6 bases). This CDR3 contains 16 residues. Germline values: CDR1 SSHAT, CDR2 FNYEAQ (reference sequence). V lost 5 bases, J lost 4 bases, and 17 bases lay in between. This CDR3 is CASSPWLQGGTGELFF. Here the CDR3 DNA reads TGTGCCAGCAGCCCTTGGTTGCAGGGAGGCACCGGGGAGCTGTTTTTT. Together with reference TRBV7-7 and TRBJ2-2, the CDR3 gives the full variable domain: GAGVSQSPRYKVTKRGQDVTLRCDPISSHATLYWYQQALGQGPEFLTYFNYEAQPDKSGLPSDRFSAERPEGSISTLTIQRTEQRDSAMYRCASSPWLQGGTGELFFGEGSRLTVL.

Concerning this clonotype itself: Being one base from a much bigger clone, this may be a read error. The chain uses TRBV7-6 and TRBJ1-1, with 8 bases identical to TRBD1. Germline CDR1 and CDR2: SGHVS and FNYEAQ. Trimming at V came to 5 bases and at J to 1 base, leaving 6 bases not matched to a gene. The CDR3 spans 15 residues. The CDR3 nucleotides are TGTGCCAGCAGCCCAGGACAGGGAGGGAACACTGAAGCTTTCTTT. Translating it yields CASSPGQGGNTEAFF.

This clonotype was observed a handful of times. V usage is TRBV7-9 and J usage is TRBJ2-1, with 13 positions matching TRBD2. The V and J ends lost 5 bases and 7 bases, in that order; junction bases with no gene match: 8. CDR3 length: 16 residues. Germline V gene lookup returns CDR1 SEHNR and CDR2 FQNEAQ (reference sequence). The CDR3 spells CASSPGLAGDPNEQFF. The CDR3 nucleotides are TGTGCCAGCAGCCCCGGACTAGCGGGAGACCCAAATGAGCAGTTCTTC.

A note on this clonotype: The junction departs from germline at one end; a sequencing error may be responsible. This sequence joins TRBV12-3 or TRBV12-4 and TRBJ2-1; TRBD2 might be the D (6 bases). This CDR3 region has 14 residues. DNA of the CDR3: TGTGCCAGCAGGTCTCGGGGGAGTAAGAATGGGCAGTTCTTC. Translated, it gives CASRSRGSKNGQFF.